These T cell receptor beta chains were read from a single sample in a study of T cell repertoires in cytomegalovirus infection. A single record per CDR3 protein comes from TCRdb applying MiXCR to the reads. In the table there are roughly 150,000 distinct CDR3 sequences, 30% to 40% of which are singletons. These receptors' targets are unknown. The sequencing here drew on CD8+ T cells from cultured PBMCs, taken from culture after CMV antigen stimulation. The receptors derive from a human donor in good health (CMV status not recorded). Some clones in this sample may be carry-over from other donors' samples. Each CDR3 is given with its conserved first and last residue. The D gene is left open where the match is weak. For some rows the clone size is stated as once, few or many, or as a class when expanded; others skip it.

d_gene: TRBD1; abundance: few; j_gene: TRBJ2-2; v_gene: TRBV12-3/TRBV12-4; CDR3aa: CASSLGTGSSGELFF; CDR3nt: TGTGCCAGCAGTTTGGGGACAGGGTCCTCCGGGGAGCTGTTTTTT
d_gene: TRBD2; abundance: .; j_gene: TRBJ2-1; v_gene: TRBV9; CDR3aa: CASSATGGGEQFF; CDR3nt: TGTGCCAGCAGCGCTACAGGCGGGGGTGAGCAGTTCTTC
d_gene: .; abundance: many; j_gene: TRBJ2-7; v_gene: TRBV19; CDR3aa: CASSAAAADWIDEQYF; CDR3nt: TGTGCCAGTAGTGCGGCAGCGGCGGATTGGATAGACGAGCAGTACTTC
d_gene: .; abundance: .; j_gene: TRBJ2-6; v_gene: TRBV12-3/TRBV12-4; CDR3aa: CASSRGPGANVLTF; CDR3nt: TGTGCCAGCAGCAGGGGTCCGGGGGCCAACGTCCTGACTTTC
d_gene: .; abundance: .; j_gene: TRBJ2-3; v_gene: TRBV6-5; CDR3aa: CASSYATFRADTQYF; CDR3nt: TGTGCCAGCAGTTACGCGACCTTCCGTGCCGATACGCAGTATTTT
d_gene: TRBD1; abundance: .; j_gene: TRBJ2-1; v_gene: TRBV19; CDR3aa: CASSIVQGAINEQFF; CDR3nt: TGTGCCAGTAGTATTGTACAGGGGGCAATCAATGAGCAGTTCTTC
d_gene: .; abundance: once; j_gene: TRBJ1-4; v_gene: TRBV19; CDR3aa: CASSLATATNEKLFF; CDR3nt: TGTGCCAGTAGCTTGGCGACGGCAACTAATGAAAAACTGTTTTTT
d_gene: TRBD2; abundance: many; j_gene: TRBJ2-1; v_gene: TRBV7-2; CDR3aa: CASSLAAGLAGASEQFF; CDR3nt: TGTGCCAGCAGCTTAGCGGCAGGACTAGCGGGGGCCTCTGAGCAGTTCTTC
d_gene: TRBD1; abundance: few; j_gene: TRBJ1-2; v_gene: TRBV2; CDR3aa: CASTLGQVNYGYTF; CDR3nt: TGTGCCAGCACCCTGGGACAGGTTAACTATGGCTACACCTTC
d_gene: .; abundance: .; j_gene: TRBJ2-7; v_gene: TRBV7-2; CDR3aa: CASSLSGTSDYEQYF; CDR3nt: TGTGCCAGCAGCTTATCCGGGACTTCCGACTACGAGCAGTACTTC
d_gene: .; abundance: many; j_gene: TRBJ1-1; v_gene: TRBV27; CDR3aa: CASSTWGKNTEAFF; CDR3nt: TGTGCCAGCAGTACCTGGGGGAAGAACACTGAAGCTTTCTTT
d_gene: .; abundance: .; j_gene: TRBJ2-2; v_gene: TRBV6-1; CDR3aa: CASSPPLAGANTGELFF; CDR3nt: TGTGCCAGCAGCCCCCCTCTAGCAGGGGCGAACACCGGGGAGCTGTTTTTT
d_gene: TRBD1; abundance: .; j_gene: TRBJ1-2; v_gene: TRBV12-3/TRBV12-4; CDR3aa: CASSLGTVMYGYTF; CDR3nt: TGTGCCAGCAGTCTCGGGACAGTCATGTATGGCTACACCTTC
d_gene: .; abundance: .; j_gene: TRBJ1-2; v_gene: TRBV2; CDR3aa: CASSDGLPGGYTF; CDR3nt: TGTGCCAGCAGTGACGGGCTACCGGGTGGCTACACCTTC
d_gene: .; abundance: .; j_gene: TRBJ2-5; v_gene: TRBV20-1; CDR3aa: CSAARYSGLGETQYF; CDR3nt: TGCAGTGCCGCGAGGTACTCAGGGTTAGGAGAGACCCAGTACTTC
d_gene: .; abundance: .; j_gene: TRBJ1-3; v_gene: TRBV12-3/TRBV12-4; CDR3aa: CASSLGETKGNTIYF; CDR3nt: TGTGCCAGCAGTTTGGGAGAAACAAAAGGAAACACCATATATTTT
d_gene: .; abundance: .; j_gene: TRBJ2-7; v_gene: TRBV6-5; CDR3aa: CASSYYDRTYEQYF; CDR3nt: TGTGCCAGCAGTTATTACGACAGGACCTACGAGCAGTACTTC
d_gene: TRBD2; abundance: once; j_gene: TRBJ2-1; v_gene: TRBV7-6; CDR3aa: CASSLFGASGGSYNEQFF; CDR3nt: TGTGCCAGCAGCTTATTCGGGGCTAGCGGGGGTTCCTACAATGAGCAGTTCTTC
d_gene: TRBD1; abundance: few; j_gene: TRBJ1-2; v_gene: TRBV20-1; CDR3aa: CSAMDRGRLRGYTF; CDR3nt: TGCAGTGCTATGGACAGGGGGCGACTTCGGGGCTACACCTTC
d_gene: .; abundance: .; j_gene: TRBJ2-1; v_gene: TRBV24-1; CDR3aa: CATSPGPNEQFF; CDR3nt: TGTGCCACATCCCCGGGGCCTAATGAGCAGTTCTTC
d_gene: .; abundance: many; j_gene: TRBJ1-5; v_gene: TRBV28; CDR3aa: CASSLFGGDSSNQPQHF; CDR3nt: TGTGCCAGCAGCTTATTTGGGGGAGACAGTAGCAATCAGCCCCAGCATTTT
d_gene: .; abundance: .; j_gene: TRBJ2-3; v_gene: TRBV2; CDR3aa: CASSESADTQYF; CDR3nt: TGTGCCAGCAGTGAAAGTGCAGATACGCAGTATTTT
d_gene: .; abundance: .; j_gene: TRBJ1-1; v_gene: TRBV4-1; CDR3aa: CASSQPDSELNTEAFF; CDR3nt: TGCGCCAGCAGCCAACCGGACAGCGAGTTAAACACTGAAGCTTTCTTT
d_gene: .; abundance: .; j_gene: TRBJ2-5; v_gene: TRBV15; CDR3aa: CATSREGSLETQYF; CDR3nt: TGTGCCACCAGCAGAGAGGGGAGTTTAGAGACCCAGTACTTC
d_gene: .; abundance: few; j_gene: TRBJ2-3; v_gene: TRBV12-3/TRBV12-4; CDR3aa: CASSPKQVSGDTQYF; CDR3nt: TGTGCCAGCAGTCCCAAACAGGTCTCAGGAGATACGCAGTATTTT
d_gene: TRBD2; abundance: many; j_gene: TRBJ2-1; v_gene: TRBV7-8; CDR3aa: CASSSAGDSYNEQFF; CDR3nt: TGTGCCAGCAGCTCCGCGGGGGATTCCTACAATGAGCAGTTCTTC
d_gene: .; abundance: few; j_gene: TRBJ2-1; v_gene: TRBV24-1; CDR3aa: CATSDPRRGQAYNEQFF; CDR3nt: TGTGCCACCAGTGATCCACGCAGGGGACAAGCCTACAATGAGCAGTTCTTC
d_gene: .; abundance: few; j_gene: TRBJ1-1; v_gene: TRBV5-1; CDR3aa: CASSPLLRWGTEAFF; CDR3nt: TGCGCCAGCAGCCCGCTGCTCCGATGGGGCACTGAAGCTTTCTTT
d_gene: TRBD1; abundance: .; j_gene: TRBJ2-6; v_gene: TRBV29-1; CDR3aa: CSVGARPGQGAAGANVLTF; CDR3nt: TGCAGCGTTGGAGCCCGCCCGGGACAGGGGGCGGCTGGGGCCAACGTCCTGACTTTC
d_gene: .; abundance: few; j_gene: TRBJ2-3; v_gene: TRBV12-3/TRBV12-4; CDR3aa: CASSPIFMGGWTDTQYF; CDR3nt: TGTGCCAGCAGCCCTATCTTTATGGGGGGATGGACAGATACGCAGTATTTT
d_gene: TRBD2; abundance: few; j_gene: TRBJ2-1; v_gene: TRBV12-3/TRBV12-4; CDR3aa: CASSSLAGNNEQFF; CDR3nt: TGTGCCAGCAGTTCCCTAGCGGGGAACAATGAGCAGTTCTTC
d_gene: TRBD2; abundance: few; j_gene: TRBJ2-1; v_gene: TRBV4-1; CDR3aa: CASSPQGAGGINYNEQFF; CDR3nt: TGCGCCAGCAGCCCCCAGGGAGCGGGGGGGATAAATTACAATGAGCAGTTCTTC
d_gene: TRBD1; abundance: few; j_gene: TRBJ2-5; v_gene: TRBV7-2; CDR3aa: CASRPLLLGQGSETQYF; CDR3nt: TGTGCCAGCAGGCCCCTTTTGTTAGGACAGGGGTCGGAGACCCAGTACTTC
d_gene: .; abundance: few; j_gene: TRBJ2-1; v_gene: TRBV7-3; CDR3aa: CASSWAANNEQFF; CDR3nt: TGTGCCAGCAGTTGGGCGGCAAACAATGAGCAGTTCTTC
d_gene: .; abundance: .; j_gene: TRBJ1-4; v_gene: TRBV6-6; CDR3aa: CASTRFRDEKLFF; CDR3nt: TGTGCCAGCACCAGATTCAGGGATGAAAAACTGTTTTTT
d_gene: TRBD1; abundance: once; j_gene: TRBJ1-1; v_gene: TRBV4-1; CDR3aa: CASSQRGLAFF; CDR3nt: TGCGCCAGCAGCCAAAGGGGGCTAGCTTTCTTT
d_gene: .; abundance: .; j_gene: TRBJ2-7; v_gene: TRBV6-8; CDR3aa: CATQGGGTAEQYF; CDR3nt: TGTGCCACCCAGGGGGGTGGAACGGCCGAGCAGTACTTC
d_gene: .; abundance: few; j_gene: TRBJ2-7; v_gene: TRBV7-9; CDR3aa: CASNAGTYEQYF; CDR3nt: TGTGCCAGCAATGCCGGAACCTACGAGCAGTACTTC
d_gene: TRBD1; abundance: few; j_gene: TRBJ2-1; v_gene: TRBV11-3; CDR3aa: CASSSDRGAYNEQFF; CDR3nt: TGTGCCAGCAGTTCTGACAGGGGCGCTTACAATGAGCAGTTCTTC
d_gene: .; abundance: .; j_gene: TRBJ2-5; v_gene: TRBV27; CDR3aa: CASSLGDQETQYF; CDR3nt: TGTGCCAGCAGTCTCGGGGATCAAGAGACCCAGTACTTC
d_gene: TRBD1; abundance: many; j_gene: TRBJ2-7; v_gene: TRBV7-9; CDR3aa: CASSHLDRSYEQYF; CDR3nt: TGTGCCAGCAGCCACTTGGACAGGTCCTACGAGCAGTACTTC
d_gene: .; abundance: .; j_gene: TRBJ2-7; v_gene: TRBV6-6; CDR3aa: CASTRRVSDSYEQYF; CDR3nt: TGTGCCAGCACCCGCCGGGTGTCAGATTCCTACGAGCAGTACTTC
d_gene: .; abundance: few; j_gene: TRBJ1-5; v_gene: TRBV11-1; CDR3aa: CASSSGTDSNQPQHF; CDR3nt: TGTGCCAGCAGCAGCGGGACCGATAGCAATCAGCCCCAGCATTTT
d_gene: .; abundance: .; j_gene: TRBJ2-5; v_gene: TRBV27; CDR3aa: CASSLSAGAGETQYF; CDR3nt: TGTGCCAGCAGTTTATCGGCAGGGGCAGGAGAGACCCAGTACTTC
d_gene: .; abundance: .; j_gene: TRBJ2-1; v_gene: TRBV27; CDR3aa: CASSSRDSPPYNEQFF; CDR3nt: TGTGCCAGCAGTTCCCGGGACTCTCCCCCCTACAATGAGCAGTTCTTC
d_gene: .; abundance: .; j_gene: TRBJ2-7; v_gene: TRBV29-1; CDR3aa: CSVQGPYEQYF; CDR3nt: TGCAGCGTACAAGGTCCCTACGAGCAGTACTTC
d_gene: TRBD2; abundance: many; j_gene: TRBJ2-1; v_gene: TRBV11-2; CDR3aa: CASSDRGVTLSYNEQFF; CDR3nt: TGTGCCAGCAGCGACCGGGGGGTGACCCTCTCCTACAATGAGCAGTTCTTC
d_gene: TRBD1; abundance: .; j_gene: TRBJ2-3; v_gene: TRBV7-6; CDR3aa: CASSIAGTGGPWGTDTQYF; CDR3nt: TGTGCCAGCAGCATAGCCGGGACAGGGGGCCCCTGGGGCACAGATACGCAGTATTTT
d_gene: TRBD2; abundance: many; j_gene: TRBJ2-3; v_gene: TRBV7-8; CDR3aa: CASSLELAGGPNTQYF; CDR3nt: TGTGCCAGCAGCTTAGAACTAGCGGGGGGGCCAAATACGCAGTATTTT
d_gene: .; abundance: few; j_gene: TRBJ2-5; v_gene: TRBV19; CDR3aa: CASSIQLQETQYF; CDR3nt: TGTGCCAGTAGTATTCAGCTTCAAGAGACCCAGTACTTC